There are a few counts of the clone carrying this T cell receptor (beta chain). Its antigen is not identified. V lost 1 base and J lost 4, with 23 bases in between. Germline lookup yields CDR1 MGHRA and CDR2 YSYEKL. This CDR3 has 18 residues. This sample stems from a study of T cells after yellow fever vaccination. General observations from the study: Most primary-vaccination clones reappeared after the booster (just under 98% CD4, roughly 90% CD8).

TCRdb reanalysed the 5' RACE reads using MiXCR and keeps one entry per CDR3 protein. The repertoire holds about 500,000 distinct CDR3 sequences, with roughly 17% as singletons. The material was PBMCs, obtained about 5 days after the first yellow fever vaccination. V usage is TRBV4-1 and J usage is TRBJ2-7; possible D gene TRBD2, 5 bases. This TCR came from a man aged 18 to 35 who received the YFV17D yellow fever vaccine. CDR3 DNA: TGCGCCAGCAGCCAAGGAAATGGATTCGGAGGCAGGTCGTACGAGCAGTACTTC. Amino acid sequence: CASSQGNGFGGRSYEQYF.